This T cell receptor (beta chain) came from a study of OX40 agonist ivuxolimab in advanced cancers. About the study: Dosing consisted of intravenous ivuxolimab at 0.01 to 10 mg/kg every 2 weeks.

General study results and limits: CD4+ and CD8+ blood T cells expanded clonally by week 6 at 0.1 to 3.0 mg/kg. The antigens recognized by the expanded peripheral T cells, that is their antigen specificity, were not determined.

Produced via immunoSEQ multiplex PCR; TCRdb's table is partial and in-frame only. The sample shows 90,000 or so clones, around nine tenths of them seen only once. On this clone: Its specificity is not known.

Per the germline V gene, CDR1 is MNHNS and CDR2 is SASEGT. The ends lost 4 bases at V and 4 bases at J; junction bases unmatched: 13. The CDR3 length is 18 residues. This chain uses TRBV6-1 with TRBJ1-5; TRBD1 matches at 10 bases. The clonotype originates from an adult with an advanced solid tumor such as melanoma, head and neck, liver or kidney cancer. The sequencing used CD4+ or CD8+ T cells sorted from blood, collected in a trial of the OX40 agonist ivuxolimab. The chain's CDR3 is CASSGSDRGLPLNQPQHF. The CDR3 nucleotides are TGTGCCAGCAGTGGTTCCGACAGGGGGCTTCCCTTAAATCAGCCCCAGCATTTT.